These 7 T cell receptor beta chains share one sample of origin, sequenced in a study of somatic mutations in cytotoxic T cells in rheumatoid arthritis. Repertoires were generated with immunoSEQ multiplex PCR, while TCRdb's copy carries only in-frame clones and drops some. The table has 11,000 or so clones, roughly 70% seen once. Specimen: CD8+ T cells sorted from blood. The source of these receptors is a woman aged 40 to 50 in good health.

The rearrangement uses TRBV9 and TRBJ1-1; D may be TRBD1 (5 bases). Germline lookup yields CDR1 SGDLS and CDR2 YYNGEE. V was trimmed by 5 bases and J by 1 base, leaving 12 bases between them. The CDR3 sequence is 14 residues long. The CDR3 nucleotides read TGTGCCAGCAGGTCAGGGTATGGGAACACTGAAGCTTTCTTT. Its protein product is CASRSGYGNTEAFF.

V is TRBV28 and J is TRBJ2-7, with D perhaps matching TRBD1 (5 bases). Deletions cut 1 base from V and 2 bases from J, with 12 bases between. Germline assignment: CDR1 MDHEN and CDR2 SYDVKM. This CDR3 contains 15 residues. CDR3 sequence: CASSLSRQTTYEQYF. As DNA, the CDR3 is TGTGCCAGCAGTTTATCGCGACAGACAACCTACGAGCAGTACTTC.

This chain joins TRBV15 and TRBJ2-4, with 9 bases lining up with TRBD1. V lost 8 bases, J lost 4 bases, and 6 bases stayed unmatched. Germline assignment: CDR1 LNHNV and CDR2 YYDKDF (reference sequence). CDR3 length: 14 amino acids. The CDR3 is CATLPGTGKNIQYF. The DNA for the CDR3 is TGTGCCACCCTCCCAGGGACAGGGAAAAACATTCAGTACTTC.

The genes are TRBV9 and TRBJ1-4; 8 positions match TRBD1. The CDR3 length is 15 residues. The germline V gene has CDR1 SGDLS and CDR2 YYNGEE. J was trimmed by 1 base and V by 7 bases; bases with no gene match: 6. The CDR3 sequence is CASRRGQGTNEKLFF. DNA for the CDR3: TGTGCCAGCCGGCGAGGACAGGGAACTAATGAAAAACTGTTTTTT.

This sequence joins TRBV19 and TRBJ2-2; D remains ambiguous. The CDR3 length is 13 residues. In germline, CDR1 is LNHDA, CDR2 SQIVND (reference sequence). V shed 7 bases and J shed 0 bases, with 6 bases lying between them. The CDR3, as DNA: TGTGCCAGTAAGGGTACGAACACCGGGGAGCTGTTTTTT. It specifies CASKGTNTGELFF.

The rearrangement joins TRBV6-1 to TRBJ2-1; 7 bases fit TRBD1. The CDR3 is made up of 17 amino acids. V dropped 4 bases and J dropped 7; count of bases not matched to a gene: 16. Germline values: CDR1 MNHNS, CDR2 SASEGT. The CDR3 coding sequence is TGTGCCAGCAGTGGGCAGGGGTTAGGGGGCTTATCAAATGAGCAGTTCTTC. Its translation is CASSGQGLGGLSNEQFF.

V is TRBV28 and J is TRBJ1-4, with a possible D match to TRBD1 (5 bases). Trimming shortened V by 10 bases and J by 4 bases, and 13 bases separated the two germline ends. CDR1 is MDHEN, CDR2 SYDVKM, per germline. The CDR3 totals 13 residues. CDR3 DNA: TGTGCCACTGCGGGACTCCTTAATGAAAAACTGTTTTTT. Its translation: CATAGLLNEKLFF.